This T cell receptor (beta chain) was retrieved from a study of blood T cell repertoires in COVID-19. Study-wide context: Acute and convalescent COVID-19 samples came from the United States, Italy and Spain.

How the authors handled the data: From reference gene primer amplification, estimates of nucleated cell counts were derived. Some clones are missing from TCRdb's copy, which holds only in-frame ones; the method was immunoSEQ multiplex PCR. That table furnishes V, J and clone size, whereas the DNA furnished D and trimming. The sample carries a few hundred thousand clones, about 91% recorded once. CDR3 length: 14 residues. Trimming removed 2 bases from V and 4 bases from J; junction bases left unmatched: 4. Germline values: CDR1 MNHEY, CDR2 SVGAGI. The V gene is TRBV6-5, the J gene TRBJ2-7; the match to TRBD1 covers 8 bases. Material for sequencing was peripheral blood. The source of this sequence is a woman aged 30 to 39 who had recovered from COVID-19. The CDR3 reads CASSYRHRGYEQYF. CDR3 bases: TGTGCCAGCAGTTACCGGCACAGGGGGTACGAGCAGTACTTC.